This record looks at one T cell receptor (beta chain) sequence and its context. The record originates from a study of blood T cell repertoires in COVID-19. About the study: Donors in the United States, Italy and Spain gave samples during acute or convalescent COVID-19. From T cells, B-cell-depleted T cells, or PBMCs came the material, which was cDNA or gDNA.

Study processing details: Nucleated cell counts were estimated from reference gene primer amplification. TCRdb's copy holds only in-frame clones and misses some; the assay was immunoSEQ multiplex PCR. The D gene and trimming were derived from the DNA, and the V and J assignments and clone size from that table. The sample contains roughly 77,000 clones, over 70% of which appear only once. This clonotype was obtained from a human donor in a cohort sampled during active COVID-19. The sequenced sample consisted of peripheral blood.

CDR3 residues: CASSDPLTGYTF. The CDR3 bases are TGCGCCAGCAGTGATCCCCTAACTGGCTACACCTTC. The chain employs TRBV10-2 and TRBJ1-2, with no clear D. The CDR3 loop spans 12 amino acids. The germline V gene has CDR1 WSHSY and CDR2 SAAADI. V dropped 3 bases and J dropped 7 bases, with 9 bases sitting between them.